This record looks at one T cell receptor (beta chain) sequence and its context. The entry originates in a study of blood T cell repertoires in COVID-19. Across the whole study: Researchers got acute and convalescent COVID-19 samples from the United States, Italy and Spain. The analysed material was cDNA or gDNA that came from T cells, B-cell-depleted T cells, or PBMCs.

Original processing notes: Reference gene primer amplification gave estimated nucleated cell counts. Method: immunoSEQ multiplex PCR; TCRdb's copy keeps in-frame clones and lacks some. The V and J calls and the clone size are those of that table, but D and trimming were determined from the DNA. The profile shows 200,000 to 300,000 clones, 88% of them singletons. The specimen was peripheral blood. The clonotype was recovered from a man between 60 and 70 years old who had recovered from COVID-19.

CDR3 in DNA: TGTGCCAGCTCACCACCTCGACTAGCGGACACAGATACGCAGTATTTT. Its translation is CASSPPRLADTDTQYF. The chain carries TRBV18 and TRBJ2-3, with TRBD2 identical over 9 bases. This CDR3 spans 16 amino acids. Germline V CDR1 and CDR2: KGHSH, LQKENI. V lost 0 bases, J lost 2 bases, and 3 bases stayed unmatched.